This TCR beta chain was identified during a study of long-term antiretroviral therapy in people with HIV. The wider study: When the earliest samples were collected, ART was typically delayed until CD4 counts fell.

Assay version v3.0 of immunoSEQ was used, and it was run at survey level. Here immunoSEQ multiplex PCR was the method, and the copy in TCRdb shows in-frame clones only, minus some. The data show roughly 7,800 clones, about four fifths seen once. Germline CDR1 and CDR2: MNHNY and SVGAGI (reference sequence). This CDR3 is built from 16 residues. The V segment lost 2 bases and the J segment 1 base; nucleotides outside the gene matches: 5. Notes on this clone: Its specificity is unknown.

Study-level findings and limits: Upon ART, diversity increased but remained lower than transplant donor controls. The study collected no data on ART adherence, viral resistance or therapy changes.

The rearrangement uses TRBV6-6 and TRBJ2-1; 7 bases fit TRBD2. This TCR came from a man aged 35 to 55 with HIV. Here the sequenced sample was unsorted PBMCs, taken 0.1 years after starting antiretroviral therapy. CDR3 loop: CASSYAPGGSYNEQFF. The CDR3 nucleotides are TGTGCCAGCAGTTACGCGCCGGGGGGTTCCTACAATGAGCAGTTCTTC.